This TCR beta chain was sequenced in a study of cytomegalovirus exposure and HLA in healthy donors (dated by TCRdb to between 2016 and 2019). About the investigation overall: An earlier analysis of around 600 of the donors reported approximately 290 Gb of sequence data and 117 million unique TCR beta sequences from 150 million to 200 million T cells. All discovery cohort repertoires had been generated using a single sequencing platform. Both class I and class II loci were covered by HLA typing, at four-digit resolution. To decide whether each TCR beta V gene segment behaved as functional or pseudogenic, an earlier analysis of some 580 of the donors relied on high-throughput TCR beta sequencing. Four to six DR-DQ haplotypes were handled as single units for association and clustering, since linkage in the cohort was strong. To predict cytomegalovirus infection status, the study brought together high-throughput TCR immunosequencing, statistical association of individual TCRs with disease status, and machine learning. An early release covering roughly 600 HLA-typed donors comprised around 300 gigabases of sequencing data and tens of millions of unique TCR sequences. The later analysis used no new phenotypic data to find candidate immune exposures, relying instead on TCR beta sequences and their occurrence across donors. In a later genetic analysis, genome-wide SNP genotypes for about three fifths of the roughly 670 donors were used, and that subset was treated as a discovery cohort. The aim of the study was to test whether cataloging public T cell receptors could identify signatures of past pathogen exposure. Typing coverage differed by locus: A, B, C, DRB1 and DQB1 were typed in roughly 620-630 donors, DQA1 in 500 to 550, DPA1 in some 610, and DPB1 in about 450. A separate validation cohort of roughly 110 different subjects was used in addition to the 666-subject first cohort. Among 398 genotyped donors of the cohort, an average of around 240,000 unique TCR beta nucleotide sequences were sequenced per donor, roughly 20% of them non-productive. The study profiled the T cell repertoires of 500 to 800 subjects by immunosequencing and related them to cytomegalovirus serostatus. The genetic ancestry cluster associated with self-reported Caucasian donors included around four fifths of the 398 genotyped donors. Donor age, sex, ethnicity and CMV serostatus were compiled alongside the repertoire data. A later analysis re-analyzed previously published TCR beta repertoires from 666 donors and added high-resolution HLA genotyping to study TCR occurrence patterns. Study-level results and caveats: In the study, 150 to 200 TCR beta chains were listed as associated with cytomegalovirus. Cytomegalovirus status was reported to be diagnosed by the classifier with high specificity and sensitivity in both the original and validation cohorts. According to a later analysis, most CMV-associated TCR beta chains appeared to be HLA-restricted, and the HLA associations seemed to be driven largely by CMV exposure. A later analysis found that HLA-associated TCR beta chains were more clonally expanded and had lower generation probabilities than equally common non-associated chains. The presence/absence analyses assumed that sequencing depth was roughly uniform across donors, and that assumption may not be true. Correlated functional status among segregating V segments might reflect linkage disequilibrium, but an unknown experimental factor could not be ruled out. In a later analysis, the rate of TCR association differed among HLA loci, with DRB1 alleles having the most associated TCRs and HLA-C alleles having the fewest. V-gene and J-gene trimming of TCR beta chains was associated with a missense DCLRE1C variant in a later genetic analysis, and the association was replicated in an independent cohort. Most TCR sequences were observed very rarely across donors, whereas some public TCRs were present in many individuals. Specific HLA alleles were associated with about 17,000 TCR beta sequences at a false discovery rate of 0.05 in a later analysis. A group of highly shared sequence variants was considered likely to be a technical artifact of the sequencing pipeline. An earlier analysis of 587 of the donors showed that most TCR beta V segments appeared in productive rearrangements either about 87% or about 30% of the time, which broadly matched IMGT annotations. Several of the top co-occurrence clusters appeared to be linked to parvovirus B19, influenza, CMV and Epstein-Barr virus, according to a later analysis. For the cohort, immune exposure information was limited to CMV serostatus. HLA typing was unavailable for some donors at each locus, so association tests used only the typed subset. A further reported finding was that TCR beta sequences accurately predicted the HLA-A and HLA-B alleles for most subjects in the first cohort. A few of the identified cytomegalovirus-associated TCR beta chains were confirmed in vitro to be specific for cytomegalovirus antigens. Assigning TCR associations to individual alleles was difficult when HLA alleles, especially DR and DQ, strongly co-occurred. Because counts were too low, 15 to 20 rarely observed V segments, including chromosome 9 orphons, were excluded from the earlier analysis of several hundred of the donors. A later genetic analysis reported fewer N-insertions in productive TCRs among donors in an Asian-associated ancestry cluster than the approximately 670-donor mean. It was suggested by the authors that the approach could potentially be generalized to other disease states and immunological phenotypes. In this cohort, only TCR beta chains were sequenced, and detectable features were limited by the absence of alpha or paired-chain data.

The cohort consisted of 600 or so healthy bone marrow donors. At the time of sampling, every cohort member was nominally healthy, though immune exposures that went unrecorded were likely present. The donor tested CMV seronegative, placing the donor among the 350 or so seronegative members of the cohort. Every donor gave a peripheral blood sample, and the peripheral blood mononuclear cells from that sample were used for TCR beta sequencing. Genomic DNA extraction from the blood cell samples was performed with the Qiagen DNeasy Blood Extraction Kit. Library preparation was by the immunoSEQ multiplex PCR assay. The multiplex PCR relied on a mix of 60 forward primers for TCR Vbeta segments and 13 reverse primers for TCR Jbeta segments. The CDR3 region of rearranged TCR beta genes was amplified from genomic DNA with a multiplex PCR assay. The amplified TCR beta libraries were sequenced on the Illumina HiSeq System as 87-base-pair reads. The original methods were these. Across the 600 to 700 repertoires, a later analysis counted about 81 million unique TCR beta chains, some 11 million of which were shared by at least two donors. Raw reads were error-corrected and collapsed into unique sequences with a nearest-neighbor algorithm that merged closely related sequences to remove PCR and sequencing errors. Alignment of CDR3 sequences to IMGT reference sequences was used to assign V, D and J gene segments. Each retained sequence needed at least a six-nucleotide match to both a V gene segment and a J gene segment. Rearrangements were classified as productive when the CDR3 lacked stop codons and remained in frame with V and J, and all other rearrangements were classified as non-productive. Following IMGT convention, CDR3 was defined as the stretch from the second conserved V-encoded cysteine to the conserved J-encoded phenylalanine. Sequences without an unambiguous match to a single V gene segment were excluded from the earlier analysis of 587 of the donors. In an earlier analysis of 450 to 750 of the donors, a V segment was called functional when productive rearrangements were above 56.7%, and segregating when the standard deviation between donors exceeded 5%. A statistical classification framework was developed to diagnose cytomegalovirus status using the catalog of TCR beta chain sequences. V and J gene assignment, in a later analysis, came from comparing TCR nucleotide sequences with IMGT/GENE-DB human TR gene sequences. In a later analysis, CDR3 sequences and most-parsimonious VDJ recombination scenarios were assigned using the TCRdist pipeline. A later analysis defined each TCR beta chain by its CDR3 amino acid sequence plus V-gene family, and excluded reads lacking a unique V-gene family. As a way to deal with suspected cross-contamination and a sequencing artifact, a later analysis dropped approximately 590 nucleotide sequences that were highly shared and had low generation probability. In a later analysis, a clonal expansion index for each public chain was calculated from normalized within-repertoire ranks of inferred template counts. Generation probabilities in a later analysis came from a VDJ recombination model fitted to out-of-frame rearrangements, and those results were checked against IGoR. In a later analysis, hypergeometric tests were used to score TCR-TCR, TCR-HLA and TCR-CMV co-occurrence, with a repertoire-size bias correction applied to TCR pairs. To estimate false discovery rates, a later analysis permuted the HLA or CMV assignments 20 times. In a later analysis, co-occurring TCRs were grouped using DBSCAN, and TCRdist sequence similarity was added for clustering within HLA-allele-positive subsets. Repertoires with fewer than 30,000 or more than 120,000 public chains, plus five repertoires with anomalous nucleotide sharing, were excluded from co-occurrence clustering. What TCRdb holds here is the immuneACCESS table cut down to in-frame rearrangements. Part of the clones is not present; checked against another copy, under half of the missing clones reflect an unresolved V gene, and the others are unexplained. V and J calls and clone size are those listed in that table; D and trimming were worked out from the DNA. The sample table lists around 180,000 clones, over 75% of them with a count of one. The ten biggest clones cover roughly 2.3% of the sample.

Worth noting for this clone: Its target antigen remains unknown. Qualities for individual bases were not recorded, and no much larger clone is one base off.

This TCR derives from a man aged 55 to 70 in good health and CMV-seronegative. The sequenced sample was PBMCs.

The DNA sequence is TGTGCCAGCAGTTACTTGGAGGCCTCCGCAGATACGCAGTATTTT. Its translation reads: CASSYLEASADTQYF. The rearranged chain carries TRBV6-5 and TRBJ2-3; the best D guess is TRBD2, with 5 bases matching. Trimming removed 1 base from V and 4 bases from J, leaving 12 bases between the germline ends. Counted from cysteine to phenylalanine, this CDR3 has 15 amino acids. The kept DNA is CDR3 alone, 45 bases in frame from the first base. Per the germline V gene, MNHEY is the CDR1 and SVGAGI is the CDR2.